The sequence of this T cell receptor beta chain was determined in a study of blood T cell repertoires in COVID-19. Study information: PBMCs, B-cell-depleted T cells, or T cells provided the cDNA or gDNA that made up the material.

The CDR3 has 14 amino acids. The V gene's germline CDR1 is SGHKS and CDR2 YYEKEE (reference sequence). V dropped 6 bases and J dropped 7; count of bases not matched to a gene: 12. Profiling relied on immunoSEQ multiplex PCR, and the TCRdb table lists in-frame clones only, not all of them. The data show some 180,000 clones, 70% to 85% seen once. This clonotype was sampled from a man in his forties or fifties who had recovered from COVID-19. The J gene is TRBJ1-2, the V gene TRBV5-5; 7 bases align to TRBD1. Specimen: peripheral blood. CDR3 loop: CASMPTGLLSGYTF. DNA for the CDR3: TGTGCCAGCATGCCGACAGGGCTATTGAGTGGCTACACCTTC.